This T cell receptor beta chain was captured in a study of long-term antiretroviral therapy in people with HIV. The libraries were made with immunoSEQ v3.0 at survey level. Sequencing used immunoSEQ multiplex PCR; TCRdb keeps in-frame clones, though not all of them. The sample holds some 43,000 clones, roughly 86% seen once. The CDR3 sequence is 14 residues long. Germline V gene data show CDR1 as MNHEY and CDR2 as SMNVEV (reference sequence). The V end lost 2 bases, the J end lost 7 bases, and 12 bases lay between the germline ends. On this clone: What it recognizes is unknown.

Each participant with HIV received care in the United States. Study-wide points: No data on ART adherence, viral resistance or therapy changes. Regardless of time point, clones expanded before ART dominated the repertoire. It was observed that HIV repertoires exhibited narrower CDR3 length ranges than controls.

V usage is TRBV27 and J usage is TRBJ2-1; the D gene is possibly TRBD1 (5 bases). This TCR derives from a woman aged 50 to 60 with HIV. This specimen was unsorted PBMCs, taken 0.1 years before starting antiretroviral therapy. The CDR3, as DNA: TGTGCCAGCAGTTTAAGGGGCTGGGCTAATGAGCAGTTCTTC. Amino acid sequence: CASSLRGWANEQFF.